This T cell receptor (beta chain) was observed in a study of Graves' ophthalmopathy and Graves' hyperthyroidism. Looking at the study overall: Calling hyperthyroidism stable required that no ophthalmopathy show up within 18 months of follow-up. Regarding the study as a whole: The model predicted progression of ophthalmopathy with a sensitivity of 60% to 71%, and its specificity was about 76%.

The authors amplified TCR beta CDR3 regions from RNA transcripts. A first-round RT-PCR used HTBI primers, followed by a second-round multiplex PCR. TCRdb fed the multiplex PCR reads into MiXCR, producing one record per CDR3 protein. In the table there are around 1.1 million distinct CDR3 sequences, 36% of which are singletons. This clonotype was seen ten or more times. The antigen is undetermined. CDR3 length: 16 amino acids. The V gene lost 1 base and the J gene lost 2 bases, with 12 bases spanning the gap. Germline V gives CDR1 LNHDA, CDR2 SQIVND (reference sequence). Pregnancy or lactation, uncontrolled infections and other autoimmune diseases were grounds for excluding patients.

Sequencing was carried out using peripheral blood or thyroid tissue (not recorded which). The TCR sequence derives from an adult man with Graves' hyperthyroidism. This sequence joins TRBV19 and TRBJ1-5; D might be TRBD1 (6 bases). The CDR3 spells CASSIVGGIGNQPQHF. DNA of the CDR3: TGTGCCAGTAGTATAGTTGGGGGCATCGGCAATCAGCCCCAGCATTTT. Full variable domain (outside the CDR3, taken from reference TRBV19 and TRBJ1-5): DGGITQSPKYLFRKEGQNVTLSCEQNLNHDAMYWYRQDPGQGLRLIYYSQIVNDFQKGDIAEGYSVSREKKESFPLTVTSAQKNPTAFYLCASSIVGGIGNQPQHFGDGTRLSIL.